Each of the 2 T cell receptor beta chains below was sequenced from the same sample in a study of beta chain features in type 1 diabetes listed by TCRdb under 2018. Broad study findings and their caveats: In all four CD4+ subsets, TCRB CDR3 length was moderately but significantly shorter in type 1 diabetes patients.

Receptor amplification or capture employed the immunoSEQ multiplex PCR assay. The High Capacity cDNA Reverse Transcription Kit was used to reverse transcribe all of the isolated RNA, meaning that expressed TCRB transcripts were what got sequenced. As stored in TCRdb, this immuneACCESS dataset retains in-frame rearrangements with V and J assigned. A fraction of the clones does not appear; measured against another copy, unresolved V genes explain less than half of the discrepancy, and the remainder lacks a known reason. The sample yields hundreds of thousands of clones; roughly 13% were counted once. Approximately 0.015% of the sample is taken by the ten largest. These receptors' antigens are unknown. The sequencing sample was made of naive CD4+ T cells from blood. The sample's cell subset or site label, in plain terms: true naive CD4+ T cells. The receptors originated from a young man with type 1 diabetes.

This clone appeared a few times. The chain recombines TRBV5-1 with TRBJ1-5; 7 bases match TRBD1. The CDR3 extends over 15 amino acids. From germline, CDR1 is SGHRS and CDR2 YFSETQ. Trimming at V came to 2 bases and at J to 2 bases, leaving 4 bases not matched to a gene. In nucleotides, the CDR3 is TGCGCCAGCAGCTTTTCAGGGGGAGGCAATCAGCCCCAGCATTTT. Translation gives CASSFSGGGNQPQHF. The full variable domain, completed using reference TRBV5-1 and TRBJ1-5, is KAGVTQTPRYLIKTRGQQVTLSCSPISGHRSVSWYQQTPGQGLQFLFEYFSETQRNKGNFPGRFSGRQFSNSRSEMNVSTLELGDSALYLCASSFSGGGNQPQHFGDGTRLSIL.

This chain links TRBV6-1 with TRBJ2-4, with a possible D match to TRBD2 (5 bases). This CDR3 comprises 12 residues. Germline loops: CDR1 MNHNS, CDR2 SASEGT. V lost 5 bases and J 8 bases, leaving 10 bases between the germline ends. CDR3 bases: TGTGCCAGCAGTTCTCTGGGAGACATTCAGTACTTC. It translates to CASSSLGDIQYF.